The 14 T cell receptor beta chains reported below all come from one sample, sequenced in a study of blood T cell repertoires in COVID-19. Only in-frame clones appear in the TCRdb table, and some are missing; sequencing was by immunoSEQ multiplex PCR. The table records some 62,000 clones, 65% to 85% of them present only once. What was sequenced was PBMCs or T cells enriched from blood (not recorded which). Every receptor here comes from a woman aged 40 to 50 with acute COVID-19.

This clone is a singleton in its sample. J is TRBJ2-1 and V is TRBV27; 8 bases align to TRBD1. The V gene's germline CDR1 is MNHEY and CDR2 SMNVEV (reference sequence). The CDR3 contains 15 residues. V gave up 6 bases and J gave up 1 base; unmatched junction bases: 5. The CDR3 loop reads CASRAGGGSYNEQFF. The CDR3 DNA sequence: TGTGCCAGCAGGGCAGGGGGCGGATCCTACAATGAGCAGTTCTTC.

The chain is built from TRBV6-1 and TRBJ1-4; no clear D gene. Between the trimmed V and J ends, which lost 1 base and 0 bases, there was a span of 6 bases. Looked up from germline, CDR1 is MNHNS and CDR2 is SASEGT. The length of the CDR3 is 15 residues. The DNA for the CDR3 is TGTGCCAGCAGTGAAGTACCAGCAACTAATGAAAAACTGTTTTTT. The encoded protein is CASSEVPATNEKLFF.

There are a few counts of this clone. This chain connects TRBV29-1 to TRBJ1-3; D is undetermined. This CDR3 contains 14 residues. CDR1 and CDR2 (germline): SQVTM, ANQGSEA. V lost 3 bases and J lost 0, with 9 bases in between. The CDR3: CSVDPLGSGNTIYF. The CDR3, as DNA: TGCAGCGTTGATCCGCTAGGCTCTGGAAACACCATATATTTT.

The gene calls are TRBV9 and TRBJ1-5; 9 nucleotides agree with TRBD1. Germline V gives CDR1 SGDLS, CDR2 YYNGEE. Losses at the gene ends were 3 bases for V and 2 bases for J; bases not matched to a gene: 6. The CDR3 is made up of 16 amino acids. CDR3 protein: CASSAGTGWGNQPQHF. CDR3 in DNA: TGTGCCAGCAGCGCTGGGACAGGGTGGGGCAATCAGCCCCAGCATTTT.

This clone was found a few times. This sequence joins TRBV24-1 and TRBJ2-3, with TRBD2 matching 9 bases. Germline loops: CDR1 KGHDR, CDR2 SFDVKD. The V gene end was trimmed by 5 bases and the J gene end by 3 bases; junction bases not matched to a gene: 5. The CDR3 spans 15 residues. CDR3 in DNA: TGTGCCACCAGTGGAGTCCTAGCGGGGACAGATACGCAGTATTTT. This codes for CATSGVLAGTDTQYF.

This chain uses TRBV3-1 (or the pseudogene TRBV3-2) with TRBJ2-3, with 9 nucleotides matching TRBD1. J was trimmed by 3 bases and V by 4 bases; bases with no gene match: 8. Germline loops: CDR1 LGHDT, CDR2 YNNKEL (reference sequence). This CDR3 has 16 amino acids. The CDR3 loop reads CASSLTAGTGTDTQYF. Here the CDR3 DNA reads TGTGCCAGCAGCCTGACCGCCGGGACAGGGACAGATACGCAGTATTTT.

This clone showed up just once. The chain recombines TRBV28 with TRBJ1-2; 10 bases align to TRBD1. Trimming took 7 bases from V and 4 from J; bases not matched to a gene: 6. Germline-derived CDR1 and CDR2 are MDHEN and SYDVKM. CDR3 length equals 14 residues. The CDR3 spells CASTPRTGGYGYTF. CDR3 bases: TGTGCCAGCACCCCCCGGACAGGGGGCTATGGCTACACCTTC.

A word on this clone: At one boundary the junction diverges from the germline segment, which might be a read error. The chain couples TRBV7-6 to TRBJ2-1; D is unresolved. Germline-derived CDR1 and CDR2 are SGHVS and FNYEAQ. The CDR3 runs 11 residues. The CDR3 here is CASSWADEQFF. CDR3 DNA: TGTGCCAGTAGCTGGGCCGATGAGCAGTTCTTC.

Regarding this clone: Other DNA sequences in the same sample also yield this CDR3. The chain links TRBV27 to TRBJ1-6, with TRBD1 matching over 9 bases. The junction had 5 bases not matched to a gene; V was cut back by 5 bases and J by 9 bases. This CDR3 spans 14 amino acids. Germline CDR1 and CDR2: MNHEY and SMNVEV (reference sequence). The CDR3 loop reads CASSPGQGVSPLHF. CDR3 DNA: TGTGCCAGCAGTCCGGGACAGGGAGTTTCACCCCTCCACTTT.

The V gene is TRBV2, the J gene TRBJ2-1, with 8 bases lining up with TRBD1. V was pared by 4 bases and J by 9 bases, with 8 bases of the junction left unmatched. From germline, CDR1 is SNHLY and CDR2 FYNNEI. There are 14 residues in the CDR3. CDR3 loop: CASSGQGLDGEQFF. DNA of the CDR3: TGTGCCAGCAGTGGACAGGGGCTTGACGGTGAGCAGTTCTTC.

The rearrangement joins TRBV5-6 to TRBJ2-2; D ambiguous. CDR1 SGHDT and CDR2 YYEEEE come from the germline V gene. The CDR3 spans 15 residues. Trimming pared 0 bases from V and 2 bases from J, leaving 8 bases between. CDR3 DNA sequence: TGTGCCAGCAGCTTGGTTCAAATTAACACCGGGGAGCTGTTTTTT. The encoded protein is CASSLVQINTGELFF.

The rearrangement joins TRBV5-6 to TRBJ1-2, with D maybe TRBD1 (6 bases). CDR1 and CDR2 from the germline V gene are SGHDT and YYEEEE. Trimming removed 0 bases at V and 8 bases at J, with 14 bases between. The CDR3 loop spans 14 amino acids. CDR3 in DNA: TGTGCCAGCAGCTTGGACACGAGGACAGAGGGCTACACCTTC. Translation gives CASSLDTRTEGYTF. Complete variable domain (other parts from reference TRBV5-6 and TRBJ1-2): DAGVTQSPTHLIKTRGQQVTLRCSPKSGHDTVSWYQQALGQGPQFIFQYYEEEERQRGNFPDRFSGHQFPNYSSELNVNALLLGDSALYLCASSLDTRTEGYTFGSGTRLTVV.

The chain is built from TRBV29-1 and TRBJ2-7, with D perhaps TRBD2 (5 bases). The germline V gene has CDR1 SQVTM and CDR2 ANQGSEA. This CDR3 region has 14 residues. Trimming left V 6 bases short and J 2 bases short, with 17 bases between. CDR3 protein: CSVLGRGKAYEQYF. For the CDR3, the DNA is TGCAGCGTCCTCGGCCGGGGAAAGGCCTACGAGCAGTACTTC.

In its sample, this clone was seen once. This chain joins TRBV9 and TRBJ2-1; D might be TRBD1 (6 bases). Trimming cost V 0 bases and J 1 base, with 8 bases left between them. The CDR3 contains 15 residues. Germline CDR1 SGDLS, CDR2 YYNGEE. In nucleotides, the CDR3 is TGTGCCAGCAGCGTAGTCACAGGGTCCTACAATGAGCAGTTCTTC. Amino acid sequence: CASSVVTGSYNEQFF.